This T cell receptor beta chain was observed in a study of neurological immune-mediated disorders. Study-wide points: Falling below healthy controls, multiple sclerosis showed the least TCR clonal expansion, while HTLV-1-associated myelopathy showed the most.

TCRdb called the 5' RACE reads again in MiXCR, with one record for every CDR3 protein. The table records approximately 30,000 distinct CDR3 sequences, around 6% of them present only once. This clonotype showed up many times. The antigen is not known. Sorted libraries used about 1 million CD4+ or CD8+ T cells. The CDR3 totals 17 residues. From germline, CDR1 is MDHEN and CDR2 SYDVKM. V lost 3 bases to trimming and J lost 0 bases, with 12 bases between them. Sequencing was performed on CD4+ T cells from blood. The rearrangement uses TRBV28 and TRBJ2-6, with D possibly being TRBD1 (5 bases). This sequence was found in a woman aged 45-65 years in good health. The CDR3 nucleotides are TGTGCCAGCAGTTTCTTTGACAGCGACTCTGGGGCCAACGTCCTGACTTTC. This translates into CASSFFDSDSGANVLTF.